Sequencing of this T cell receptor (beta chain) was carried out in a study of blood T cell repertoires in COVID-19. Across the study: Acute-phase and convalescent COVID-19 samples originated in the United States, Italy and Spain. T cells, B-cell-depleted T cells, or PBMCs provided the cDNA or gDNA that served as material.

This clone was found once. CDR3 size: 13 residues. Trimming took 5 bases from V and 4 from J; bases not matched to a gene: 2. Germline V gene lookup returns CDR1 MNHNY and CDR2 SVGAGI (reference sequence). In the authors' workflow: Reference gene primer amplification gave estimated nucleated cell counts. Using immunoSEQ multiplex PCR, the repertoire was profiled, and TCRdb retains in-frame clones only, with some absent. The DNA gave D and trimming, while V, J and clone size come from that table. The top ten clones hold over 8% of a sample with 150,000 to 160,000 clones, 80% to 90% of them seen once. The sample taken for sequencing was peripheral blood. The chain carries TRBV6-6 and TRBJ1-5, with 7 bases fitting TRBD1. The receptor comes from a woman aged 50 to 60 with acute or convalescent COVID-19. In nucleotides, the CDR3 is TGTGCCAGCAGTACGACAGGGAATCAGCCCCAGCATTTT. Its protein is CASSTTGNQPQHF.